Each of the 26 T cell receptor beta chains below was sequenced from the same sample in a study of PD-L1 blockade in urothelial cancer. Time point reported: peripheral blood 6 weeks after treatment start. TCRdb's copy holds only in-frame clones and misses some; the assay was immunoSEQ multiplex PCR. Seen here are tens of thousands of clones, 75% to 85% observed once, and the top ten hold 3% to 3.5%. Material: PBMCs, obtained around atezolizumab (anti-PD-L1) treatment. These TCRs come from a man in his sixties or seventies with urothelial cancer.

The CDR3: CASSYEERGETQYF. CDR3 in DNA: TGTGCCAGCAGTTACGAAGAGCGGGGCGAGACCCAGTACTTC. The V gene is TRBV6-6, the J gene TRBJ2-5, with 7 positions matching TRBD2. Trimming cost V 2 bases and J 5 bases; bases outside gene matches: 5. This CDR3 region has 14 residues. Germline V lookup: CDR1 MNHNY, CDR2 SVGAGI (reference sequence).

The J gene is TRBJ2-1, the V gene TRBV5-6; tentative D call: TRBD2 (6 bases). Germline-derived CDR1 and CDR2 are SGHDT and YYEEEE. This CDR3 has 15 residues. V lost 3 bases and J lost 2, with 12 bases in between. The CDR3 is CASSSWPGAYNEQFF. CDR3 sequence (DNA): TGTGCCAGCAGCTCCTGGCCGGGGGCCTACAATGAGCAGTTCTTC.

By share, this clone counts as medium-sized. V usage is TRBV18 and J usage is TRBJ1-2; possibly TRBD1 for D (6 bases). This CDR3 region has 13 residues. Looked up from germline, CDR1 is KGHSH and CDR2 is LQKENI. V shed 5 bases and J shed 7 bases, with 14 bases lying between them. The CDR3, as DNA: TGTGCCAGCTCAGGCTCGGCAGGGGCTGGCTACACCTTC. Translated, it gives CASSGSAGAGYTF.

The J gene is TRBJ1-4, the V gene TRBV4-3, with D maybe TRBD1 (6 bases). CDR3 length: 15 residues. Trimming left V 2 bases short and J 4 bases short, with 11 bases between. The germline V gene has CDR1 LGHNA and CDR2 YSLEER. Here the CDR3 reads CASSQQGSFNEKLFF. The CDR3, as DNA: TGCGCCAGCAGCCAACAGGGGTCCTTTAATGAAAAACTGTTTTTT.

This chain connects TRBV18 to TRBJ1-6; TRBD1 is a possible D gene (6 bases). This CDR3 is 14 amino acids long. The V gene lost 3 bases and the J gene lost 9 bases, with 12 bases spanning the gap. Per germline, CDR1 KGHSH and CDR2 LQKENI. The CDR3 here is CASSPGSGASPLHF. The CDR3 bases are TGTGCCAGCTCACCCGGGTCAGGGGCTTCACCCCTCCACTTT.

The chain employs TRBV5-6 and TRBJ2-7, with a weak D call TRBD1 (7 bases). The length of the CDR3 is 14 residues. The germline V and J ends were trimmed by 0 bases and 4 bases, with 11 bases remaining between them. CDR1 and CDR2 from the germline V gene are SGHDT and YYEEEE. The CDR3 DNA reads as TGTGCCAGCAGCTTGGACAGGGGACTTTACGAGCAGTACTTC. As protein: CASSLDRGLYEQYF.

The chain combines TRBV4-3 with TRBJ2-3; maybe TRBD2 (5 bases). Germline V gene lookup returns CDR1 LGHNA and CDR2 YSLEER. The CDR3 contains 15 residues. Trimming took 1 base from V and 2 from J, leaving 10 bases between them. CDR3 bases: TGCGCCAGCAGCCAAGTGAAGCGGTCCACAGATACGCAGTATTTT. Amino acids: CASSQVKRSTDTQYF.

The rearrangement uses TRBV19 and TRBJ1-3, with 7 bases fitting TRBD1. Germline V lookup: CDR1 LNHDA, CDR2 SQIVND (reference sequence). The CDR3 contains 14 residues. The V gene end was trimmed by 7 bases and the J gene end by 7 bases; junction bases not matched to a gene: 10. The CDR3 loop reads CASNSRQGGNTIYF. The CDR3 nucleotides read TGTGCCAGTAATAGCAGACAGGGCGGTAACACCATATATTTT.

The rearrangement links TRBV11-3 to TRBJ1-2, with D perhaps matching TRBD1 (6 bases). Trimming took 2 bases from V and 4 from J, leaving 14 bases between them. Per germline, CDR1 SGHNT and CDR2 YENEEA. The CDR3 covers 15 residues. The DNA of the CDR3 is TGTGCCAGCAGCTTAACCTCAGGGGATGGCTATGGCTACACCTTC. Its protein is CASSLTSGDGYGYTF.

The chain is built from TRBV14 and TRBJ2-7; a weak D match, TRBD1 (5 bases). V lost 1 base, J lost 2 bases, and 12 bases lay in between. The CDR3 spans 15 residues. Looked up from germline, CDR1 is SGHDN and CDR2 is FVKESK. DNA of the CDR3: TGTGCCAGCAGCCAAGGTAGGGGATATCCCTACGAGCAGTACTTC. The encoded protein is CASSQGRGYPYEQYF.

This chain connects TRBV11-2 to TRBJ2-3; D unclear. V gave up 5 bases and J gave up 4 bases, with 10 bases separating them. Germline loops: CDR1 SGHAT, CDR2 FQNNGV. The CDR3 is 13 amino acids. CDR3 DNA sequence: TGTGCCAGCAGCCCCCGAGTCGCAGATACGCAGTATTTT. This codes for CASSPRVADTQYF. Looking up the rest from reference TRBV11-2 and TRBJ2-3 gives the full variable domain: EAGVAQSPRYKIIEKRQSVAFWCNPISGHATLYWYQQILGQGPKLLIQFQNNGVVDDSQLPKDRFSAERLKGVDSTLKIQPAKLEDSAVYLCASSPRVADTQYFGPGTRLTVL.

The chain uses TRBV6-4 and TRBJ2-3; TRBD2 aligns across 7 bases. Germline CDR1 and CDR2: MRHNA and SNTAGT. This CDR3 comprises 14 residues. V was pared by 5 bases and J by 4 bases, with 6 bases of the junction left unmatched. The CDR3 coding sequence is TGTGCCAGCAGTACCCGGGGGGAAGCAGATACGCAGTATTTT. This gives the protein CASSTRGEADTQYF.

This chain connects TRBV18 to TRBJ1-6; TRBD1 agrees at 7 bases. This CDR3 comprises 20 residues. V shed 3 bases, J shed 1 base, and the junction held 15 bases outside the gene matches. The germline CDR1 and CDR2 sequences are KGHSH and LQKENI. The CDR3 bases are TGTGCCAGCTCACCTCGGGCGGGACAGAGGAATAGGTCCTATAATTCACCCCTCCACTTT. This gives the protein CASSPRAGQRNRSYNSPLHF.

V usage is TRBV4-1 and J usage is TRBJ2-3, with 8 bases identical to TRBD1. The CDR3 consists of 16 residues. Trimming removed 0 bases from V and 1 base from J; junction bases left unmatched: 3. From germline, CDR1 is MGHRA and CDR2 YSYEKL. CDR3 sequence reads: CASSQEPTGGTDTQYF. Here the CDR3 DNA reads TGCGCCAGCAGCCAAGAGCCGACAGGGGGCACAGATACGCAGTATTTT.

The chain employs TRBV18 and TRBJ1-2, with D possibly TRBD1 on 6 matching bases. The length of the CDR3 is 14 residues. Germline V gene data show CDR1 as KGHSH and CDR2 as LQKENI. The V gene lost 2 bases and the J gene lost 6 bases, with 13 bases spanning the gap. CDR3 amino acids: CASSPGQNQDGYTF. The CDR3 DNA reads TGTGCCAGCTCACCAGGACAGAACCAGGATGGCTACACCTTC.

This clone was detected only a few times. This rearrangement joins TRBV5-1 to TRBJ2-3; a possible D gene is TRBD1 (5 bases). There are 13 residues in the CDR3. The ends were cut back, 4 bases at V and 4 bases at J, with 10 bases in the middle. Germline lookup yields CDR1 SGHRS and CDR2 YFSETQ. The CDR3 spells CASSGALADTQYF. CDR3 in DNA: TGCGCCAGCAGCGGGGCGTTGGCAGATACGCAGTATTTT.

The chain is built from TRBV19 and TRBJ1-2, with D hard to call. In germline, CDR1 is LNHDA, CDR2 SQIVND (reference sequence). The CDR3 has 11 amino acids. V gave up 5 bases and J gave up 4 bases, with 5 bases separating them. Here the CDR3 DNA reads TGTGCCAGTAGTTCTCTCTATGGCTACACCTTC. Its translation: CASSSLYGYTF.

J is TRBJ1-4 and V is TRBV10-3, with 7 bases lining up with TRBD1. V shed 0 bases, J shed 7 bases, and the junction held 5 bases outside the gene matches. The CDR3 loop spans 15 amino acids. CDR1 is ENHRY, CDR2 SYGVKD, per germline. CDR3 amino acids: CAISESTGSGEKLFF. Written as DNA, the CDR3 is TGTGCCATCAGTGAGTCGACAGGGAGTGGTGAAAAACTGTTTTTT.

The V and J genes are TRBV10-3 and TRBJ1-2; D perhaps matches TRBD1 (6 bases). V dropped 9 bases and J dropped 6 bases, with 14 bases sitting between them. Germline V lookup: CDR1 ENHRY, CDR2 SYGVKD. The CDR3 extends over 12 amino acids. CDR3 sequence (DNA): TGTGCCATTGGGACAAGAGCTAATGGCTACACCTTC. Translated, it gives CAIGTRANGYTF.

The J gene is TRBJ2-1, the V gene TRBV28; TRBD2 might be the D (6 bases). The CDR3 is made up of 16 amino acids. The V end was cut by 6 bases, the J end by 0 bases, with 15 bases between. Germline-derived CDR1 and CDR2 are MDHEN and SYDVKM. CDR3 DNA: TGTGCCAGCAGGACCATAGCGGTAATCTCCTACAATGAGCAGTTCTTC. Its translation: CASRTIAVISYNEQFF.

The V and J genes are TRBV5-1 and TRBJ2-1; the match to TRBD2 covers 12 bases. Germline V gene sequence: CDR1 SGHRS, CDR2 YFSETQ. The CDR3 is 16 amino acids. V was pared by 0 bases and J by 9 bases, with 7 bases of the junction left unmatched. Here the CDR3 reads CASSLEGLAGGREQFF. CDR3 DNA: TGCGCCAGCAGCTTGGAAGGGCTAGCGGGAGGGCGTGAGCAGTTCTTC.

The CDR3 spells CASSITNRDEKLFF. For the CDR3, the DNA is TGTGCCAGTAGTATTACGAACAGGGATGAAAAACTGTTTTTT. This chain links TRBV19 with TRBJ1-4; perhaps TRBD1 as D (6 bases). The germline gives CDR1 LNHDA, CDR2 SQIVND (reference sequence). V was pared by 3 bases and J by 6 bases, with 11 bases between. CDR3 size: 14 residues.

V gene TRBV6-6 combines with J gene TRBJ1-1; D is ambiguous. V dropped 11 bases and J dropped 3 bases, with 22 bases sitting between them. This CDR3 contains 15 residues. The germline CDR1 and CDR2 sequences are MNHNY and SVGAGI (reference sequence). In DNA form, the CDR3 reads TGTGCCTCCTTGAGATCGAGGCAGAGGGACACTGAAGCTTTCTTT. Protein: CASLRSRQRDTEAFF.

CDR3 in amino acids: CASSDPSGGRSKWETQYF. The CDR3 coding sequence is TGTGCCAGCAGTGATCCCAGCGGGGGGCGGTCCAAGTGGGAGACCCAGTACTTC. The chain joins TRBV6-1 to TRBJ2-5, with TRBD2 matching over 9 bases. The V gene end was trimmed by 3 bases and the J gene end by 5 bases; junction bases not matched to a gene: 16. Looked up from germline, CDR1 is MNHNS and CDR2 is SASEGT. This CDR3 has 18 amino acids.

By its share, this clone is medium-sized (0.01 to 0.1%). The chain recombines TRBV2 with TRBJ2-7, with D maybe TRBD1 (5 bases). Germline CDR1 and CDR2: SNHLY and FYNNEI. This CDR3 has 12 residues. V gave up 1 base and J gave up 6 bases, with 7 bases separating them. The CDR3 spells CASSEGTLEQYF. For the CDR3, the DNA is TGTGCCAGCAGTGAAGGGACACTCGAGCAGTACTTC.

This chain joins TRBV6-1 and TRBJ2-1; 8 positions agree with TRBD1. After removal of 7 bases from V and 9 bases from J, the junction contained 11 bases not matched to a gene. Germline V gives CDR1 MNHNS, CDR2 SASEGT. This CDR3 contains 14 residues. The CDR3 coding sequence is TGTGCCAGCACCAGGGACAGGTTTCCAAGTGAGCAGTTCTTC. Translated, it gives CASTRDRFPSEQFF.